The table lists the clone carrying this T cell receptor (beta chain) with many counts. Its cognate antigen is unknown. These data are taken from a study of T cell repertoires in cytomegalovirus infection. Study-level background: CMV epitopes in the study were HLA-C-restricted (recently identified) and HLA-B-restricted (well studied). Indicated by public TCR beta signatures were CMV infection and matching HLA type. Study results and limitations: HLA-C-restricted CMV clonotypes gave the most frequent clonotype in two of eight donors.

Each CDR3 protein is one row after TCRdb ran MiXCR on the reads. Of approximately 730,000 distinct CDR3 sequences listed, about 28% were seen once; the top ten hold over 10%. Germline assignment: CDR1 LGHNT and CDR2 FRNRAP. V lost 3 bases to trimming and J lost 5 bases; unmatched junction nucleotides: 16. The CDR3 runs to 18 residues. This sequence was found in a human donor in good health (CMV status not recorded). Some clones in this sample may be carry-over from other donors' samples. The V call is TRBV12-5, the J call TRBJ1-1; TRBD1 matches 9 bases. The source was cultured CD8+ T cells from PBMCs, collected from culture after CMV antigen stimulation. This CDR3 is CASGFALRDRVVETEAFF. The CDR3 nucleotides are TGTGCTAGTGGTTTCGCCCTCCGGGACAGGGTCGTGGAAACTGAAGCTTTCTTT.